This entry concerns a single T cell receptor beta chain. The sample originates from a study of blood T cell repertoires in COVID-19. Study context: Samples representing acute and convalescent COVID-19 were sourced from the United States, Italy and Spain. T cells, B-cell-depleted T cells, or PBMCs supplied cDNA or gDNA.

This CDR3 has 13 amino acids. CDR1 and CDR2 (germline): SGHRS, YFSETQ. Trimming cost V 7 bases and J 0 bases, with 11 bases left between them. In the original analysis: Researchers report that nucleated cell counts were estimated from reference gene primer amplification. Assay: immunoSEQ multiplex PCR; the TCRdb copy retains only in-frame clones and omits some. The V and J calls and clone size were taken over from that table, and D and trimming were inferred from the DNA. The data contain under 35,000 clones, approximately 80% of them seen just once; the ten biggest clones take up roughly 29%. This clonotype was sampled from a man older than 75 with acute or convalescent COVID-19. This rearrangement joins TRBV5-1 to TRBJ2-7; D may be TRBD1 (5 bases). The sequencing sample was made of peripheral blood. The CDR3 sequence: CASQGSYSYEQYF. CDR3 bases: TGCGCCAGCCAGGGTTCCTACTCCTACGAGCAGTACTTC.